These T cell receptor beta chains were read from a single sample in a study of T cell responses to AZD1222 COVID-19 vaccine. The method was immunoSEQ multiplex PCR; TCRdb's version includes in-frame clones alone and lacks a portion of them. In the table there are around 89,000 clones, 70% to 90% of which are singletons. The starting material was peripheral blood, obtained on day 0 of AZD1222 vaccination. Receptor source: an adult in good health. Each CDR3 is given with its conserved first and last residue. The D gene is left open where the match is weak.

D gene,V gene,J gene,CDR3 protein
NA,TRBV3-1/TRBV3-2,TRBJ1-5,CASSQGNSNQPQHF
TRBD1,TRBV5-6,TRBJ1-2,CASTGTGDFFYGYTF
NA,TRBV3-1/TRBV3-2,TRBJ2-5,CASSQSETQYF
NA,TRBV5-5,TRBJ2-2,CASSLGVNTGELFF
NA,TRBV10-2,TRBJ1-5,CASSDLGQARQPQHF
TRBD1,TRBV29-1,TRBJ2-7,CSVVNRGYEQYF
NA,TRBV7-6,TRBJ2-3,CASSLGGGRGTDTQYF
TRBD2,TRBV6-5,TRBJ2-5,CASRWSGGQTQYF
NA,TRBV6-6,TRBJ1-5,CASSPPNQPQHF
TRBD1,TRBV6-5,TRBJ1-1,CASSPGGLNTEAFF
NA,TRBV14,TRBJ1-1,CASSPLGGDTEAFF
NA,TRBV30,TRBJ1-4,CAWRQDRNNEKLFF
NA,TRBV6-5,TRBJ2-7,CASSTTYEQYF
TRBD1,TRBV7-2,TRBJ1-5,CASSPKSGGQPQHF
NA,TRBV7-8,TRBJ2-7,CASSLTLTGRAEQYF
TRBD1,TRBV6-5,TRBJ1-1,CASSSIDRGNTEAFF
NA,TRBV10-3,TRBJ1-4,CAISDQGSDEKLFF
TRBD2,TRBV5-1,TRBJ2-3,CASSFSGVSDTQYF
NA,TRBV19,TRBJ1-3,CASSIAGSGNTIYF
NA,TRBV2,TRBJ2-7,CASSRSVSWAEQYF
NA,TRBV10-2,TRBJ1-5,CASRGFVNQPQHF
NA,TRBV3-1/TRBV3-2,TRBJ1-2,CASSPHAAGNYGYTF
NA,TRBV6-1,TRBJ2-3,CASSDIGPDTQYF
TRBD1,TRBV4-1,TRBJ1-2,CASSQAGQGINYGYTF
NA,TRBV7-6,TRBJ2-5,CASSANRGPGETQYF
NA,TRBV4-1,TRBJ1-1,CASSQDSGLSNTEAFF
TRBD1,TRBV19,TRBJ1-2,CASSGTELLPYTF
TRBD2,TRBV2,TRBJ2-3,CASSEARLAGALGGTQYF
TRBD2,TRBV3-1/TRBV3-2,TRBJ2-1,CASSQQAGGAYNEQFF
TRBD2,TRBV7-8,TRBJ2-1,CASSPSGGGSNEQFF
TRBD1,TRBV4-1,TRBJ2-2,CASSQESPGTGVTGELFF
NA,TRBV9,TRBJ2-1,CASSVGSLTAGEQFF